A selection of T cell receptor beta chains follows, all from one sample in a study of T cell responses to AZD1222 COVID-19 vaccine. Libraries were prepared by immunoSEQ multiplex PCR; TCRdb keeps only in-frame clonotypes and omits some of them. The table has tens of thousands of clones, 92% seen once; the top ten hold roughly 8.4%. The input for sequencing was peripheral blood, taken 28 days after the second AZD1222 dose. Source of these receptors: an adult who received the AZD1222 COVID-19 vaccine. CDR3s include the opening cysteine and the closing phenylalanine or tryptophan. A D gene is named only where the DNA matches it firmly. Clone size is given for some rows only: seen once, a few or many times, or a class if the clone is expanded.

-	TRBD1	TRBV5-1	TRBJ1-2	CASSPRTGGGYGYTF	TGCGCCAGCAGCCCCAGGACAGGGGGTGGCTATGGCTACACCTTC
-	-	TRBV14	TRBJ2-7	CASSQGTVRFYEQYF	TGTGCCAGCAGCCAAGGGACAGTGAGATTCTACGAGCAGTACTTC
-	-	TRBV28	TRBJ1-1	CASSFSLNTEAFF	TGTGCCAGCAGTTTTTCTTTGAACACTGAAGCTTTCTTT
once	-	TRBV29-1	TRBJ1-2	CSPRKGCCYGYTF	TGCAGCCCGCGGAAAGGGTGTTGCTATGGCTACACCTTC
-	TRBD2	TRBV7-8	TRBJ2-7	CASSPRTSGSYEQYF	TGTGCCAGCAGCCCGCGGACTAGCGGGTCCTACGAGCAGTACTTC
-	-	TRBV4-3	TRBJ1-5	CASSQEIGWGNQPQHF	TGCGCCAGCAGCCAAGAAATCGGATGGGGCAATCAGCCCCAGCATTTT
once	-	TRBV5-6	TRBJ1-4	CASSLYSGAGEEKLFF	TGTGCCAGCAGCTTATACAGCGGGGCCGGTGAGGAAAAACTGTTTTTT
-	-	TRBV15	TRBJ1-4	CATSRDGLWKGLFF	TGTGCCACCAGCAGAGATGGGCTGTGGAAAGGACTGTTTTTT
-	-	TRBV3-1/TRBV3-2	TRBJ1-3	CASSHSWAPSGGNTIYF	TGTGCCAGCAGCCACTCCTGGGCACCCTCTGGTGGAAACACCATATATTTT
-	-	TRBV5-1	TRBJ1-6	CASSFEDNGALHF	TGCGCCAGCAGCTTCGAGGATAATGGGGCCCTCCACTTT